One sample yielded the 27 T cell receptor beta chains listed below, sequenced in a study of blood T cells in healthy people across ages. Combining a sample-barcoded 5' primer with a J-beta primer mix, a second PCR ran for about 6 to 11 cycles. One entry per CDR3 protein, called by TCRdb with MiXCR from the 5' RACE reads. This table holds about 780,000 distinct CDR3 sequences, around half found once. The sample comprised blood. These receptors all stem from an elderly man in good health.

This chain uses TRBV10-2 with TRBJ2-1; 7 bases agree with TRBD2. Germline assignment: CDR1 WSHSY and CDR2 SAAADI. The CDR3 has 14 residues. V lost 11 bases, J lost 6 bases, and 13 bases stayed unmatched. CDR3 residues: CAVRDYRGGNEQFF. The CDR3 nucleotides are TGCGCCGTCAGGGACTACCGCGGGGGCAATGAGCAGTTCTTC.

The chain uses TRBV6-5 and TRBJ2-1, with D possibly being TRBD2 (5 bases). The CDR3 runs to 13 residues. Germline V lookup: CDR1 MNHEY, CDR2 SVGAGI. Trimming cost V 7 bases and J 4 bases, with 11 bases left between them. The CDR3 DNA is TGTGCCAGCACCCCGGGATTATACAATGAGCAGTTCTTC. Translation: CASTPGLYNEQFF.

The rearrangement links TRBV27 to TRBJ2-7; 7 bases fit TRBD1. CDR1 MNHEY and CDR2 SMNVEV come from the germline V gene (reference sequence). Trimming took 3 bases from V and 2 from J; bases not matched to a gene: 4. This CDR3 is built from 14 residues. CDR3 region: CASSFGTDTYEQYF. In DNA, the CDR3 is TGTGCCAGCAGTTTCGGGACAGATACCTACGAGCAGTACTTC.

A few counts support this clonotype. The chain's CDR3 is CSATNIVPYEQYF. DNA of the CDR3: TGCAGTGCTACCAACATTGTTCCCTACGAGCAGTACTTC. The chain links TRBV20-1 to TRBJ2-7; no firm D call. This CDR3 comprises 13 residues. Trimming removed 4 bases at V and 2 bases at J, with 12 bases between. Germline CDR1 DFQATT, CDR2 SNEGSKA (reference sequence).

This clonotype came up many times. The genes are TRBV13 and TRBJ1-2, with 9 bases aligning to TRBD1. Per the germline V gene, CDR1 is PRHDT and CDR2 is FYEKMQ (reference sequence). This CDR3 is 18 amino acids long. The V segment lost 5 bases and the J segment 1 base; nucleotides outside the gene matches: 14. The CDR3 sequence is CASSPSPGTGFLNYGYTF. The CDR3 DNA sequence: TGTGCCAGCAGCCCGAGTCCCGGGACAGGGTTCCTTAACTATGGCTACACCTTC.

CDR3 amino acids: CASSLRDIPYEQYF. CDR3 nucleotides: TGCGCCAGCAGCCTCCGGGACATACCCTACGAGCAGTACTTC. The rearrangement links TRBV5-1 to TRBJ2-7, with D perhaps matching TRBD1 (6 bases). Germline lookup yields CDR1 SGHRS and CDR2 YFSETQ. The length of the CDR3 is 14 residues. With 4 bases removed from V and 2 bases from J, the gap between germline ends came to 13 bases.

For the CDR3, the DNA is TGTGCCATCAGTGAGACCTTTTATGGTGGTGAGCAGTTCTTC. Its protein is CAISETFYGGEQFF. The rearrangement uses TRBV10-3 and TRBJ2-1; D is undetermined. V lost 2 bases to trimming and J lost 9 bases, with 14 bases between them. Germline V gives CDR1 ENHRY, CDR2 SYGVKD. The CDR3 length is 14 residues.

About this clonotype: This may be a read error, as it is one base from a much larger clone. This sequence joins TRBV28 and TRBJ1-5, with 8 positions matching TRBD1. Per germline, CDR1 MDHEN and CDR2 SYDVKM. The CDR3 extends over 15 amino acids. The CDR3 is CTSSWPGQDNQPQHF. CDR3 nucleotides: TGTACCAGCAGTTGGCCGGGACAGGACAATCAGCCCCAGCATTTT.

CDR3 bases: TGTGCCAGCAGCTTACCCCCTCTGGGGGGGTATGGCTACACCTTC. This codes for CASSLPPLGGYGYTF. The chain is built from TRBV7-9 and TRBJ1-2; D might be TRBD1 (5 bases). Germline CDR1 and CDR2: SEHNR and FQNEAQ (reference sequence). Trimming removed 2 bases at V and 5 bases at J, with 15 bases between. The CDR3 is 15 amino acids.

J is TRBJ1-2 and V is TRBV12-3 or TRBV12-4; D gene ambiguous. V was clipped by 6 bases and J by 2 bases, with 10 bases between them. This CDR3 spans 13 amino acids. CDR3 coding DNA: TGTGCCAGCAGAGCAGATGTAAACTATGGCTACACCTTC. Its translation: CASRADVNYGYTF.

In this sample, this clonotype turned up many times. The chain has TRBV7-2 and TRBJ2-5, with TRBD1 matching 7 bases. The CDR3 totals 13 residues. Germline V gene sequence: CDR1 SGHTA, CDR2 FQGNSA. J gave up 11 bases and V 0 bases, and 6 bases lay outside the gene matches. The CDR3 region is CASSLASSGGQYF. In nucleotides, the CDR3 is TGTGCCAGCAGCTTAGCTTCGTCAGGGGGTCAGTACTTC.

The genes are TRBV24-1 and TRBJ2-7; 7 bases fit TRBD1. Germline V gives CDR1 KGHDR, CDR2 SFDVKD. This CDR3 contains 14 residues. V was pared by 11 bases and J by 4 bases, with 13 bases of the junction left unmatched. CDR3 bases: TGTGCCAGAATCCGGGACAGCGGTGGGTACGAGCAGTACTTC. The encoded protein is CARIRDSGGYEQYF.

The gene calls are TRBV28 and TRBJ1-5; D gene uncertain. The CDR3 runs 14 residues. V lost 6 bases to trimming and J lost 0 bases, with 9 bases between them. In germline, CDR1 is MDHEN, CDR2 SYDVKM. The CDR3 DNA sequence: TGTGCCAGCAGCCCGACACATAGCAATCAGCCCCAGCATTTT. Amino acid sequence: CASSPTHSNQPQHF.

The rearrangement links TRBV7-2 to TRBJ1-6, with no clear D. The CDR3 runs 15 residues. Germline V gene data show CDR1 as SGHTA and CDR2 as FQGNSA. V lost 5 bases, J lost 6 bases, and 14 bases lay in between. CDR3 nucleotide sequence: TGTGCCAGCAGCCCCAAAAGCCGGGGTAATTCACCCCTCCACTTT. Translated, it gives CASSPKSRGNSPLHF.

A word on this clonotype: A much larger clonotype is one base distant, so this may be a read error. V and J are TRBV29-1 and TRBJ2-7; D ambiguous. Germline V gene data show CDR1 as SQVTM and CDR2 as ANQGSEA. V lost 4 bases and J lost 2, with 9 bases in between. The CDR3 spans 12 residues. CDR3 in DNA: TGCAGCGTTGTCGGCACCACCTACGAGCAGTACTTC. It is translated as CSVVGTTYEQYF.

This clonotype has a handful of counts. The chain joins TRBV11-2 to TRBJ2-7, with TRBD1 matching over 9 bases. The CDR3 contains 14 residues. V shed 7 bases, J shed 8 bases, and the junction held 12 bases outside the gene matches. Germline assignment: CDR1 SGHAT and CDR2 FQNNGV. DNA of the CDR3: TGTGCCAGCACCCAAACCGGGACAGGGTCTCAGCAGTACTTC. Residues: CASTQTGTGSQQYF.

The V gene is TRBV7-2, the J gene TRBJ2-1, with 7 nucleotides matching TRBD2. The CDR3 is made up of 16 amino acids. Germline assignment: CDR1 SGHTA and CDR2 FQGNSA. J lost 13 bases, V lost 0 bases, and 15 bases had no gene match. Here the CDR3 DNA reads TGTGCCAGCAGCTTAGCGGGAGGGACCCAAGGAGAGACCCAGTTCTTC. Translating it yields CASSLAGGTQGETQFF.

This sequence joins TRBV6-5 and TRBJ2-1, with 11 bases that match TRBD2. Unmatched junction bases numbered 11, after V lost 6 bases and J lost 7 bases. CDR1 and CDR2 from the germline V gene are MNHEY and SVGAGI. This CDR3 spans 16 amino acids. In DNA, the CDR3 is TGTGCCAGCAGCCCCCCCGGGACTAGCGGACCAAATGAGCAGTTCTTC. The encoded protein is CASSPPGTSGPNEQFF.

This clonotype was found many times. The chain uses TRBV2 and TRBJ2-7; no clear D. The CDR3 extends over 12 amino acids. V lost 3 bases and J 3 bases, leaving 6 bases between the germline ends. Germline CDR1 and CDR2: SNHLY and FYNNEI. CDR3: CASSDRYYEQYF. The CDR3 region has the DNA TGTGCCAGCAGTGACAGATACTACGAGCAGTACTTC.

There are a few counts of this clonotype. The rearrangement joins TRBV5-6 to TRBJ2-3, with TRBD1 identical over 10 bases. V lost 2 bases and J lost 5; bases outside the gene matches: 5. The CDR3 is 15 amino acids. Looked up from germline, CDR1 is SGHDT and CDR2 is YYEEEE. In DNA form, the CDR3 reads TGTGCCAGCAGCTTCGGGACAGGGGTCGGAGATACGCAGTATTTT. Translated, it gives CASSFGTGVGDTQYF.

The chain uses TRBV20-1 and TRBJ2-7; D may be TRBD2 (5 bases). V lost 0 bases, J lost 2 bases, and 8 bases lay in between. CDR1 and CDR2 (germline): DFQATT, SNEGSKA (reference sequence). The CDR3 runs 13 residues. CDR3 DNA sequence: TGCAGTGCTAGAGAAAGCGGAACCTACGAGCAGTACTTC. This encodes CSARESGTYEQYF.

The V and J genes are TRBV20-1 and TRBJ2-5, with 10 nucleotides matching TRBD2. The length of the CDR3 is 16 residues. The V gene end was trimmed by 6 bases and the J gene end by 2 bases; junction bases not matched to a gene: 12. Germline V gives CDR1 DFQATT, CDR2 SNEGSKA (reference sequence). The CDR3 region has the DNA TGCAGTGCGACACCGGGACTAGCGAGTATGCAAGAGACCCAGTACTTC. As protein: CSATPGLASMQETQYF.

This clonotype has just a few counts. The chain carries TRBV25-1 and TRBJ1-2; the match to TRBD1 covers 8 bases. V shed 7 bases and J 8 bases; nucleotides not matched to a gene: 15. CDR1 MGHDK and CDR2 SYGVNS come from the germline V gene. This CDR3 is 15 amino acids long. This CDR3 is CASTPTTDRAVGYTF. The CDR3 region has the DNA TGTGCCAGCACACCAACAACGGACAGGGCGGTCGGCTACACCTTC.

The V call is TRBV18, the J call TRBJ1-5; D call uncertain. There are 16 residues in the CDR3. The germline V gene has CDR1 KGHSH and CDR2 LQKENI. With 6 bases removed from V and 3 bases from J, the gap between germline ends came to 18 bases. The CDR3 is CASSFGPPSLNQPQHF. For the CDR3, the DNA is TGTGCCAGCTCGTTTGGGCCTCCCTCTCTCAATCAGCCCCAGCATTTT.

This chain connects TRBV4-2 to TRBJ2-1; 7 bases line up with TRBD1. J gave up 5 bases and V 4 bases, and 5 bases lay outside the gene matches. The germline gives CDR1 LGHNA, CDR2 YNFKEQ. The CDR3 has 14 amino acids. CDR3 in amino acids: CASSLTGTDNEQFF. The CDR3 nucleotides are TGTGCCAGCAGCCTGACAGGGACCGACAATGAGCAGTTCTTC.

The chain joins TRBV20-1 to TRBJ1-6, with no clear D. This CDR3 is built from 15 residues. The germline gives CDR1 DFQATT, CDR2 SNEGSKA (reference sequence). The V and J ends lost 4 bases and 0 bases respectively, with 10 bases between them. The DNA of the CDR3 is TGCAGTGCTATTCCGGGGAGCTCCTATAATTCACCCCTCCACTTT. This encodes CSAIPGSSYNSPLHF.

The chain recombines TRBV11-3 with TRBJ2-1; 12 bases match TRBD2. Germline-derived CDR1 and CDR2 are SGHNT and YENEEA. The CDR3 loop spans 14 amino acids. J was trimmed by 12 bases and V by 7 bases; bases with no gene match: 10. The CDR3 reads CASIDALAGGGQFF. CDR3 nucleotide sequence: TGTGCCAGCATAGACGCGCTAGCGGGAGGGGGGCAGTTCTTC.